This T cell receptor beta chain was documented in a study of monozygotic twins with inflammatory bowel disease. Overall study results and limits: Treatment differences in immunosuppression may have added variability to the repertoires of patients. Nothing supported a single strong signal or clonotype that was associated with IBD.

UMIs with a 6-nucleotide sample barcode were added by template switching. Each of TCRalpha and TCRbeta cDNA went through two nested PCRs, lasting 16 and 9 cycles. Using the 5' RACE reads, TCRdb records one entry per CDR3 protein without DNA. The sample features roughly 150,000 distinct CDR3 sequences, with less than 3% in its top ten. Germline V gene data show CDR1 as DFQATT and CDR2 as SNEGSKA (reference sequence). The CDR3 runs 15 residues. Remarks on this clonotype: Its antigen is unknown.

The chain couples TRBV20-1 to TRBJ2-5; TCRdb lists TRBD1, though no DNA is available to test this call. This receptor was taken from a human donor with ulcerative colitis or Crohn's disease, or a healthy co-twin of an affected twin (not recorded which). Sequencing was carried out using blood. The CDR3 region is CSASGDLRDQETQYF.